This T cell receptor beta chain was sequenced in a study of blood T cell repertoires in COVID-19 (dated by TCRdb to 2020 to 2021). Study-wide context: Collaborator samples came from the United States, Italy and Spain and covered acute and convalescent phases of COVID-19. The material from the prospective study consisted of cDNA or gDNA derived from T cells, B-cell-depleted T cells, or PBMCs. The dataset comprised deeply sampled blood TCRbeta repertoires from subjects exposed to, actively infected with, or recovered from COVID-19. The repertoires were made available in a free public database intended to serve as a resource for research on the immune response to SARS-CoV-2. Samples came from the ongoing ImmuneRACE study (first 160 participants) plus 1,254 subjects from 6 global collaborators. Nearly every sample came with metadata listing a de-identified subject ID, COVID-19 status, age in years and sex. Where HLA class I and class II types were available, the types were taken from metadata supplied by the sample provider, not from assay-based typing. Overall study outcomes, separate from this receptor: The amount of clinical and demographic metadata varied by source and participant and was provided uncurated.

Collaborating institutions collected whole blood in K2EDTA tubes following their own protocols. Collaborator samples were shipped for TCRbeta analysis as frozen whole blood, isolated PBMCs, or DNA extracted from either sample type. The CDR3 contains 16 residues, cysteine and phenylalanine counted. Here the CDR3 DNA is all that survives: 48 bases in frame from base 1. CDR1 GTSNPN and CDR2 SVGIG were looked up in the germline V gene (reference sequence). Ends trimmed: V by 0 bases, J by 7 bases; bases unmatched to a gene: 6. Regarding this clone: The clone's antigen remains unknown. Base qualities are not provided; no much larger clone lies one nucleotide away.

TCRbeta CDR3 regions were amplified from genomic DNA by means of the immunoSEQ Assay, a bias-controlled multiplex PCR. Processing in the source paper ran as follows. The number of nucleated cells in each sample was estimated by amplification of reference gene primers within the assay. To quantify the absolute abundance of each unique TCRbeta CDR3 rearrangement, sequence reads were collapsed and filtered. For each sample, productive Simpson clonality was calculated as the square root of Simpson's diversity index over productive rearrangements. Sourced from immuneACCESS, this table was stored by TCRdb with only in-frame sequences that have V and J called. A share of the clones is absent; for the studies checked, an unresolved V gene accounts for under half, and the remainder has no known explanation. From that table come the V and J calls and clone size; the DNA was used to work out D and trimming. In this sample the table shows some 52,000 clones, roughly 89% of which occur a single time. Clones ranked in the top ten supply roughly 5% of the sample.

The sample comprised peripheral blood. The sequence links TRBV30 to TRBJ2-1, and TRBD2 matches 13 of the central bases. This TCR was recovered from a man in his fifties or sixties with active COVID-19. The nucleotides are TGTGCCTGGAGTGTACTGGGGGGACTAGCGGGAAATGAGCAGTTCTTC. This translates into CAWSVLGGLAGNEQFF.